Below, one TCR beta chain is given with its context. What it recognizes is unknown. These data come from a study of persistence of HIV-infected CD4 T cells. Study at large: Two participants gave one leukapheresis sample; others gave up to about 180 mL blood repeatedly.

This was the immunoSEQ version 4 assay in survey mode. Template was genomic DNA at about 10 ng/uL, with up to 1 ug used per sample. Assay used: immunoSEQ multiplex PCR; TCRdb lists only in-frame clones, some missing. This table has 45,000 or so clones, about nine tenths appearing once. General study points: TCRbeta richness was lower in CMV- and Gag-responding cells than in anti-CD3/anti-CD28-responding cells.

Cells were stimulated nonspecifically with anti-CD3/anti-CD28 magnetic beads. Responding CD4+ T cells were sorted by upregulation of both CD40 ligand and CD69. The V gene lost 0 bases and the J gene lost 4 bases, with 18 bases spanning the gap. This CDR3 region has 17 residues. Germline assignment: CDR1 MGHRA and CDR2 YSYEKL. The J gene is TRBJ1-1, the V gene TRBV4-1; D may be TRBD1 (6 bases). The TCR comes from an adult woman with HIV who was CMV-seropositive. The sample in question was CD4+ T cells sorted from PBMCs after roughly 19-hour stimulation, obtained from a patient who received antiretroviral therapy. CDR3 coding DNA: TGCGCCAGCAGCCAAGAGAATTGGGGGGGGCTGGGCACTGAAGCTTTCTTT. Its protein product is CASSQENWGGLGTEAFF.